This TCR beta chain was captured by sequencing in a study of CD8+CD57+ T cells in acquired aplastic anemia. The wider study: Sorted CD4+ and CD8+ cells yielded DNA averaging around 3.5 ug.

Study-wide results and caveats: CD8+ Simpson's diversity showed no significant patient-control difference. Some 31 CD8+ CDR3 sequences were shared between patients and controls.

It was genomic DNA that served as the template for profiling TCR beta VDJ and CDR3. MiXCR was run by TCRdb on the reads, yielding one entry per CDR3 protein. The repertoire holds under 200,000 distinct CDR3 sequences, with around half as singletons. Turning to this clonotype: The antigen is not known.

Previously, flow cytometry had revealed CD8+CD57+ cell expansion in the patients chosen for sequencing. All participating patients were living with severe acquired aplastic anemia. Sequencing was performed on sorted CD4+, CD8+, or CD8+CD57+ T cells (not recorded which) from PBMCs. This receptor was obtained from a human donor with aplastic anemia.

CDR3 sequence: CSVGDRFYEQYF. CDR3 DNA: TGCAGCGTTGGGGACAGGTTCTACGAGCAGTACTTC. The chain is built from TRBV29-1 and TRBJ2-7; 8 bases match TRBD1. The V gene's germline CDR1 is SQVTM and CDR2 ANQGSEA. The CDR3 runs to 12 residues. V trimming: 4 bases; J trimming: 3 bases; junction bases outside the gene matches: 2.